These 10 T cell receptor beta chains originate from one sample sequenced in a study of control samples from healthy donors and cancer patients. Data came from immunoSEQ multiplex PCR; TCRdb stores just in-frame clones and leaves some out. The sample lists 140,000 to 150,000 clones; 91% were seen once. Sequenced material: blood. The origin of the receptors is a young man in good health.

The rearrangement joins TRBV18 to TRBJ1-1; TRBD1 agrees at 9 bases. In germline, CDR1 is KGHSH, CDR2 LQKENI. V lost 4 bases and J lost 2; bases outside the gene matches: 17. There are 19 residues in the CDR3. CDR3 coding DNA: TGTGCCAGCTCACAGGGGGGGGCCCCCCGGGACAGGGCTAACACTGAAGCTTTCTTT. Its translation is CASSQGGAPRDRANTEAFF.

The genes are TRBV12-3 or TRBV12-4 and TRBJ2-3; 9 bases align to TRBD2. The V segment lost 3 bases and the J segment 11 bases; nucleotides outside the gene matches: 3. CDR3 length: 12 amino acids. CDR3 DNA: TGTGCCAGCAGTTTCGGCGGGGGGGAGCAGTATTTT. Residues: CASSFGGGEQYF.

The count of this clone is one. CDR3 residues: CATRQGGGGYTF. CDR3 DNA: TGTGCCACACGACAGGGTGGAGGCGGCTACACCTTC. The chain couples TRBV19 to TRBJ1-2; TRBD1 agrees at 7 bases. Per the germline V gene, CDR1 is LNHDA and CDR2 is SQIVND (reference sequence). After removal of 10 bases from V and 8 bases from J, the junction contained 10 bases not matched to a gene. The CDR3 length is 12 residues.

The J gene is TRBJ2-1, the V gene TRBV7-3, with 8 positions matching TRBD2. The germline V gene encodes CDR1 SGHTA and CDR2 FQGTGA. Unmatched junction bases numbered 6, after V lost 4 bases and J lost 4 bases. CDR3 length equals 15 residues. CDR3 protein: CASSSGLERYNEQFF. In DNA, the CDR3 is TGTGCCAGCAGCTCGGGACTAGAGAGATACAATGAGCAGTTCTTC.

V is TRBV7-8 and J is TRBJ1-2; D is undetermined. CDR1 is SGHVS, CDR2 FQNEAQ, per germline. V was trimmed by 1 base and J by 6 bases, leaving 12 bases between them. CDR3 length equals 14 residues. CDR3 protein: CASSLVGLSDGYTF. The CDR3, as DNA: TGTGCCAGCAGCTTAGTAGGGTTGAGTGATGGCTACACCTTC.

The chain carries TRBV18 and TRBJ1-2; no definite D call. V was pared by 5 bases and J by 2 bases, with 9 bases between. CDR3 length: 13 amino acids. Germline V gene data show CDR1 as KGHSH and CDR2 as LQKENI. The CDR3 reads CASSTDGNYGYTF. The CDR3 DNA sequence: TGTGCCAGCTCAACGGACGGCAACTATGGCTACACCTTC.

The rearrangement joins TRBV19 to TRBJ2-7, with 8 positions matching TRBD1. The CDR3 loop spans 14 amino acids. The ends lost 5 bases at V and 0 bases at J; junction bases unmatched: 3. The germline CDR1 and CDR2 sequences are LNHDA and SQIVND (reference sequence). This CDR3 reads CASSGGQVSYEQYF. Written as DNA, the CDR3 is TGTGCCAGTAGTGGGGGACAGGTCTCCTACGAGCAGTACTTC. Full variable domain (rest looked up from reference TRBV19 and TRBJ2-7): DGGITQSPKYLFRKEGQNVTLSCEQNLNHDAMYWYRQDPGQGLRLIYYSQIVNDFQKGDIAEGYSVSREKKESFPLTVTSAQKNPTAFYLCASSGGQVSYEQYFGPGTRLTVT.

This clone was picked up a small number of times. Here the CDR3 reads CASSQGRDPRQPQHF. The DNA of the CDR3 is TGCGCCAGCAGCCAAGGCAGAGACCCGAGGCAGCCCCAGCATTTT. This sequence joins TRBV4-1 and TRBJ1-5; D is unclear. Germline V gene data show CDR1 as MGHRA and CDR2 as YSYEKL. The CDR3 has 15 residues. V was shortened by 1 base and J by 7 bases, with 14 bases between the two germline ends.

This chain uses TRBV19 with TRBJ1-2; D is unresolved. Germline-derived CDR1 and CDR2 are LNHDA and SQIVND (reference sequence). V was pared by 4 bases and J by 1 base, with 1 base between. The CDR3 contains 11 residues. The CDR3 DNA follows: TGTGCCAGTAGTAGTAACTATGGCTACACCTTC. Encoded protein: CASSSNYGYTF.

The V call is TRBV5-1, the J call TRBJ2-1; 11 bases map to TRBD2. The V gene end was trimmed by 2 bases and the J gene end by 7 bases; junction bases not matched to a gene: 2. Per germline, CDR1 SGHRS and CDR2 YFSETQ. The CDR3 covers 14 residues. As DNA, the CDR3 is TGCGCCAGCAGCTTTAGCGGGGGGGCGAATGAGCAGTTCTTC. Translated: CASSFSGGANEQFF.